Presented here are 25 T cell receptor beta chains from one specimen sequenced in a study of cytomegalovirus exposure and HLA in healthy donors. The PCR employed 60 Vbeta primers together with 13 Jbeta primers. The protocol was immunoSEQ multiplex PCR, while the TCRdb copy is restricted to in-frame clones and leaves out a portion. In the table there are some 130,000 clones, around three quarters of which are singletons. Source material: PBMCs. These TCRs come from a man aged 40-50 years in good health and CMV-seropositive.

The chain links TRBV19 to TRBJ2-2, with 9 bases aligning to TRBD1. CDR1 is LNHDA and CDR2 is SQIVND in the germline V gene (reference sequence). V lost 6 bases to trimming and J lost 6 bases; unmatched junction nucleotides: 5. This CDR3 comprises 14 residues. The CDR3: CASRRDRGAGELFF. For the CDR3, the DNA is TGTGCCAGTAGACGCGACAGGGGGGCCGGGGAGCTGTTTTTT.

J is TRBJ1-2 and V is TRBV11-2, with 8 bases identical to TRBD1. Germline assignment: CDR1 SGHAT and CDR2 FQNNGV. V lost 5 bases and J lost 4; bases outside the gene matches: 12. This CDR3 contains 16 residues. This chain's CDR3 is CASSPTGGGSLYGYTF. The CDR3 nucleotides read TGTGCCAGCAGCCCAACAGGGGGAGGATCCCTCTATGGCTACACCTTC.

The chain uses TRBV7-9 and TRBJ2-7, with D hard to call. CDR3 length equals 15 residues. Trimming took off 4 bases at V and 4 bases at J, with 17 bases between the two ends. Germline loops: CDR1 SEHNR, CDR2 FQNEAQ (reference sequence). The CDR3 reads CASSSPELEAYEQYF. The CDR3 DNA reads TGTGCCAGCAGCTCTCCGGAGCTAGAAGCTTACGAGCAGTACTTC.

This CDR3 is CAISDPGQGVTYNSPLHF. The DNA of the CDR3 is TGTGCCATCAGTGACCCGGGACAGGGAGTCACCTATAATTCACCCCTCCACTTT. The rearrangement joins TRBV10-3 to TRBJ1-6; 9 bases fit TRBD1. Germline V lookup: CDR1 ENHRY, CDR2 SYGVKD. J lost 2 bases, V lost 3 bases, and 8 bases had no gene match. The length of the CDR3 is 18 residues.

This sequence joins TRBV9 and TRBJ1-1; the D is unclear. Germline assignment: CDR1 SGDLS and CDR2 YYNGEE. Trimming removed 0 bases at V and 4 bases at J, with 10 bases between. There are 14 residues in the CDR3. The CDR3: CASSVEVRGTEAFF. The CDR3 DNA sequence: TGTGCCAGCAGCGTAGAAGTCCGAGGCACTGAAGCTTTCTTT.

The chain carries TRBV7-8 and TRBJ1-2; D gene unclear. There are 12 residues in the CDR3. V shed 5 bases and J shed 5 bases, with 9 bases lying between them. Germline V gives CDR1 SGHVS, CDR2 FQNEAQ. Written as DNA, the CDR3 is TGTGCCAGCAGCGGGAGGGATTATGGCTACACCTTC. Its translation is CASSGRDYGYTF.

The J gene is TRBJ1-2, the V gene TRBV6-5; 9 nucleotides match TRBD1. This CDR3 is built from 14 residues. Germline V lookup: CDR1 MNHEY, CDR2 SVGAGI. V lost 5 bases, J lost 4 bases, and 5 bases stayed unmatched. The CDR3 is CASSRQGDGYGYTF. In nucleotides, the CDR3 is TGTGCCAGCAGTCGACAGGGGGACGGCTATGGCTACACCTTC.

The CDR3 DNA follows: TGTGCCAGCAGCTTTGGACAGACCTACGAGCAGTACTTC. Amino acid sequence: CASSFGQTYEQYF. This chain uses TRBV5-6 with TRBJ2-7; tentative D call: TRBD1 (6 bases). CDR3 length: 13 amino acids. Per the germline V gene, CDR1 is SGHDT and CDR2 is YYEEEE. V lost 2 bases and J lost 2, with 8 bases in between.

The chain couples TRBV19 to TRBJ2-1; 8 bases line up with TRBD1. The CDR3 consists of 11 residues. Germline CDR1 LNHDA, CDR2 SQIVND (reference sequence). V shed 8 bases and J 8 bases; nucleotides not matched to a gene: 2. The CDR3 DNA is TGTGCCAGTCGACAGGGGTATGAGCAGTTCTTC. Amino acid sequence: CASRQGYEQFF.

The chain has TRBV2 and TRBJ1-2; D is unresolved. V shed 2 bases and J shed 7 bases, with 11 bases lying between them. CDR3 length: 13 amino acids. Looked up from germline, CDR1 is SNHLY and CDR2 is FYNNEI. DNA for the CDR3: TGTGCCAGCAGTGAAAAGTGGAGGGTTGGCTACACCTTC. Amino acids: CASSEKWRVGYTF.

The chain combines TRBV13 with TRBJ2-7, with D possibly being TRBD1 (6 bases). The CDR3 is made up of 15 amino acids. V was clipped by 0 bases and J by 2 bases, with 11 bases between them. Germline CDR1 and CDR2: PRHDT and FYEKMQ (reference sequence). The CDR3 DNA reads TGTGCCAGCAGCTTAGGTGTTGGGGGCGCCTACGAGCAGTACTTC. Translated: CASSLGVGGAYEQYF.

V usage is TRBV7-8 and J usage is TRBJ1-2; a possible D gene is TRBD1 (6 bases). The CDR3 is 12 residues long. V lost 5 bases to trimming and J lost 8 bases, with 12 bases between them. Germline CDR1 is SGHVS and CDR2 is FQNEAQ. CDR3 bases: TGTGCCAGCAGCCTGACAGGAAGCGGCTACACCTTC. Residues: CASSLTGSGYTF.

This clone was observed a single time. The rearrangement uses TRBV7-9 and TRBJ2-3; perhaps TRBD2 as D (6 bases). CDR1 is SEHNR and CDR2 is FQNEAQ in the germline V gene (reference sequence). V lost 1 base and J 0 bases, leaving 14 bases between the germline ends. The CDR3 sequence is 17 residues long. CDR3 nucleotide sequence: TGTGCCAGCAGCTTAGATGTTTTCAGCGGGAGCACAGATACGCAGTATTTT. Translating it yields CASSLDVFSGSTDTQYF.

The rearrangement uses TRBV6-5 and TRBJ2-7; D may be TRBD1 (5 bases). Germline V gene data show CDR1 as MNHEY and CDR2 as SVGAGI. Trimming removed 5 bases from V and 3 bases from J, with 14 bases in between. The CDR3 length is 14 residues. CDR3: CASSPDSSFYEQYF. CDR3 bases: TGTGCCAGCAGTCCCGACAGCAGTTTCTACGAGCAGTACTTC.

CDR3: CASSLVGTSGGYNEQFF. The CDR3 DNA sequence: TGTGCCAGCAGCTTAGTGGGGACTAGCGGAGGATACAATGAGCAGTTCTTC. The chain carries TRBV7-2 and TRBJ2-1; 11 bases match TRBD2. This CDR3 region has 17 residues. Germline CDR1 SGHTA, CDR2 FQGNSA. Trimming at V came to 1 base and at J to 4 bases, leaving 6 bases not matched to a gene.

The rearrangement links TRBV30 to TRBJ1-6, with D unresolved. Germline values: CDR1 GTSNPN, CDR2 SVGIG (reference sequence). This CDR3 is built from 13 residues. Trimming removed 3 bases at V and 6 bases at J, with 9 bases between. The CDR3 region is CAWRPDSNSPLHF. As DNA, the CDR3 is TGTGCCTGGAGGCCCGATAGTAATTCACCCCTCCACTTT.

The chain uses TRBV27 and TRBJ2-3, with 9 bases fitting TRBD1. The CDR3 is made up of 16 amino acids. The J segment lost 1 base and the V segment lost 5 bases, leaving 7 bases of the junction unmatched. CDR1 and CDR2 (germline): MNHEY, SMNVEV (reference sequence). CDR3 nucleotides: TGTGCCAGCAGTACTAAGACAGGGGGACGCACAGATACGCAGTATTTT. Protein sequence: CASSTKTGGRTDTQYF.

The genes are TRBV30 and TRBJ2-2; possibly TRBD1 for D (5 bases). Looked up from germline, CDR1 is GTSNPN and CDR2 is SVGIG (reference sequence). The CDR3 is made up of 13 amino acids. Trimming took 3 bases from V and 6 from J, leaving 11 bases between them. CDR3 amino acids: CAWRDRWAGELFF. The CDR3 DNA follows: TGTGCCTGGAGAGACAGATGGGCCGGGGAGCTGTTTTTT.

The CDR3 is CASGAGFRANVLTF. The CDR3 DNA is TGTGCCAGTGGTGCCGGGTTCCGGGCCAACGTCCTGACTTTC. V usage is TRBV5-8 and J usage is TRBJ2-6; D is ambiguous. Trimming took 8 bases from V and 5 from J, leaving 14 bases between them. Germline assignment: CDR1 SGHTS and CDR2 YDEGEE. The CDR3 is made up of 14 amino acids.

The rearrangement joins TRBV5-1 to TRBJ2-5; D is possibly TRBD2 (5 bases). CDR1 and CDR2 from the germline V gene are SGHRS and YFSETQ. CDR3 length: 14 amino acids. Trimming cost V 7 bases and J 5 bases, with 18 bases left between them. In DNA form, the CDR3 reads TGCGCCAGCGGGGTAGGAGCGGCTCAGGAGACCCAGTACTTC. This codes for CASGVGAAQETQYF.

V and J are TRBV25-1 and TRBJ2-7; possible D gene TRBD1, 6 bases. In germline, CDR1 is MGHDK, CDR2 SYGVNS. The CDR3 runs 13 residues. Trimming shortened V by 5 bases and J by 4 bases, and 12 bases separated the two germline ends. The CDR3 DNA reads as TGTGCCAGCAGTTCGCTAGGGGGTTACGAGCAGTACTTC. Its translation: CASSSLGGYEQYF.

The rearrangement links TRBV7-7 to TRBJ2-5; TRBD2 agrees at 7 bases. The V segment lost 1 base and the J segment 2 bases; nucleotides outside the gene matches: 1. Germline-derived CDR1 and CDR2 are SSHAT and FNYEAQ (reference sequence). The CDR3 contains 14 residues. CDR3 sequence (DNA): TGTGCCAGCAGCTTAGGACTAGCACAAGAGACCCAGTACTTC. Its translation: CASSLGLAQETQYF.

The chain carries TRBV5-1 and TRBJ2-3, with 8 positions matching TRBD2. Germline V CDR1 and CDR2: SGHRS, YFSETQ. V dropped 0 bases and J dropped 4; count of bases not matched to a gene: 4. This CDR3 comprises 15 residues. CDR3 bases: TGCGCCAGCAGCTTGGTCGGGAGGGCCTCAGATACGCAGTATTTT. Encoded protein: CASSLVGRASDTQYF.

This clone was counted a single time. The V gene is TRBV10-3, the J gene TRBJ1-5; D perhaps matches TRBD1 (6 bases). Germline V gene lookup returns CDR1 ENHRY and CDR2 SYGVKD. The CDR3 spans 17 residues. The V and J ends lost 0 bases and 0 bases respectively, with 12 bases between them. CDR3 region: CAISESTGSFSNQPQHF. DNA of the CDR3: TGTGCCATCAGTGAGTCAACAGGGAGTTTTAGCAATCAGCCCCAGCATTTT.

The rearrangement joins TRBV4-1 to TRBJ2-7; D may be TRBD1 (6 bases). Germline lookup yields CDR1 MGHRA and CDR2 YSYEKL. Deletions cut 3 bases from V and 1 base from J, with 10 bases between. This CDR3 spans 14 amino acids. CDR3 region: CASSHGQRSYEQYF. Written as DNA, the CDR3 is TGCGCCAGCAGCCATGGACAGCGATCCTACGAGCAGTACTTC.